This T cell receptor (beta chain) was profiled in a study of T cell responses to AZD1222 COVID-19 vaccine. The CDR3 has 15 residues. The germline V gene encodes CDR1 SGHVS and CDR2 FNYEAQ. Trimming removed 1 base from V and 3 bases from J, with 10 bases in between. Assay: immunoSEQ multiplex PCR; the TCRdb copy retains only in-frame clones and omits some. The data show about 100,000 clones, with 85% to 90% seen just once and 1.4% held by the top ten. V gene TRBV7-6 combines with J gene TRBJ1-5, with D possibly being TRBD1 (5 bases). This clonotype was sampled from an adult in good health. Sequences were derived from peripheral blood, sampled on day 0 of AZD1222 vaccination. The CDR3 nucleotides are TGTGCCAGCAGCTTAGAGGCAGGGTTCAATCAGCCCCAGCATTTT. Its translation is CASSLEAGFNQPQHF.